This T cell receptor (beta chain) was retrieved from a study of T-cell memory formation after mild COVID-19. On the study more broadly: Most TCR clusters belonged to a single donor.

CDR3 size: 14 residues. Per germline, CDR1 SGHRS and CDR2 YFSETQ. The V end lost 0 bases, the J end lost 2 bases, and 6 bases lay between the germline ends. General study findings and limits: Contracting clones localized mainly to CM and EM when CD4+ and mainly to EMRA when CD8+. Day 15 to 85 contracting clones showed balanced CD4/CD8; later expanders leaned CD4+.

Points on this clonotype: Antigen unknown.

Researchers used 5'RACE with constant-segment primers to make TCR alpha and TCR beta cDNA libraries that carry sample barcodes and UMIs. TCRdb called the 5' RACE reads again in MiXCR, with one record for every CDR3 protein. The sample has a few hundred thousand distinct CDR3 sequences, under 8.5% seen once. Sequencing was performed on PBMCs or a T cell subset sorted from them (not recorded which). The chain employs TRBV5-1 and TRBJ2-1; tentative D call: TRBD1 (5 bases). The TCR was taken from a young man who had mild COVID-19 (a few samples of this study predate the infection). Cell type and time point are not known. The CDR3 DNA reads TGCGCCAGCAGCTTGGGACAGACCTACAATGAGCAGTTCTTC. This sequence encodes CASSLGQTYNEQFF.